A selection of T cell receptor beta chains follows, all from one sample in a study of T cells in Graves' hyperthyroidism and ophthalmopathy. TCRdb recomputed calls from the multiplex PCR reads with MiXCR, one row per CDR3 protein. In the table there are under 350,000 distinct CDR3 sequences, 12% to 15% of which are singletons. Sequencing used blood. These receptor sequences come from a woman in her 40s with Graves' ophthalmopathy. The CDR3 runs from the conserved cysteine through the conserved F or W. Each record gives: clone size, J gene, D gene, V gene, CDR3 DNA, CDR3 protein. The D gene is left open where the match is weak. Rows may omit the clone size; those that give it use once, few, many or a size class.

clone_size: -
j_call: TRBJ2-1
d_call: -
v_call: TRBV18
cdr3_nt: TGTGCCAGCTCACCAGGGGAATACAATGAGCAGTTCTTC
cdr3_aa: CASSPGEYNEQFF

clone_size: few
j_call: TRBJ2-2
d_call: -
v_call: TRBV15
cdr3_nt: TGTGCCACCAGCGGAACAGGGGAGGGCACCGGGGAGCTGTTTTTT
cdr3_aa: CATSGTGEGTGELFF

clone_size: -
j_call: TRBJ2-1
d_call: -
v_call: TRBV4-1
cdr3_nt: TGCGCCAGCAGCCAAGTCGGCGGGGGCCGTGAGCAGTTCTTC
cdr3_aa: CASSQVGGGREQFF

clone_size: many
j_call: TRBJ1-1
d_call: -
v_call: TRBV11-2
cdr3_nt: TGTGCCAGCAGCTGGCCATTGAACACTGAAGCTTTCTTT
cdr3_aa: CASSWPLNTEAFF

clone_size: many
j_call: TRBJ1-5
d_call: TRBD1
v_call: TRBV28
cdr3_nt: TGTGCCAGCAGTTTAAGTGGGGGACAGGGGCGCCAGCATTTT
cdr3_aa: CASSLSGGQGRQHF

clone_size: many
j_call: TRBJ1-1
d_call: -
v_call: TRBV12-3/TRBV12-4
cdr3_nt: TGTGCCAGCCTCCTCGGGGCGGGTGAAGCTTTCTTT
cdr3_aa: CASLLGAGEAFF

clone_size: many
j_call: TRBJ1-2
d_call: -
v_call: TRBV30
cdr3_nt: TGTGCCTGGAGTCGGGGGGCCTATGGCTACACCTTC
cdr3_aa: CAWSRGAYGYTF

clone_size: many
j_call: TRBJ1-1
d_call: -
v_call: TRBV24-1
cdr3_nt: TGTGCCACCAGTGATTTGAATGAAGCTTTCTTT
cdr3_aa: CATSDLNEAFF

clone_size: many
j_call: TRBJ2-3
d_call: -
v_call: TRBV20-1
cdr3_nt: TGCAGTGCTAGGGTATGGGTGGGGGGCACAGATACGCAGTATTTT
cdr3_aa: CSARVWVGGTDTQYF

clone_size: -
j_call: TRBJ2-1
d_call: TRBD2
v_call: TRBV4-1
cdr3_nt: TGCGCCAGCAGCCATCTACTAGCGGCGGGGTACAATGAGCAGTTCTTC
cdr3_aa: CASSHLLAAGYNEQFF

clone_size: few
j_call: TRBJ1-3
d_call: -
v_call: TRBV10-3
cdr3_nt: TGTGCCATCAGAGCGGATTACTCTGGAAACACCATATATTTT
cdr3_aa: CAIRADYSGNTIYF

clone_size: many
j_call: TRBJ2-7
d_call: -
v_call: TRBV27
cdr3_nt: TGTGCCAGCAGTTTCGGCGTGGGGGAGCAGTACTTC
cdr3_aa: CASSFGVGEQYF

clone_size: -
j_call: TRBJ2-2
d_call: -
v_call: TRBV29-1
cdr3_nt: TGCAGCGTTGAAGGCCCCAGGGGTGCGAACACCGGGGAGCTGTTTTTT
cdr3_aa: CSVEGPRGANTGELFF

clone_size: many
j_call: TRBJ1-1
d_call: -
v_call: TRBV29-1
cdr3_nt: TGCAGCGTTGAATCTACCCCGGGCACTGAAGCTTTCTTT
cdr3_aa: CSVESTPGTEAFF

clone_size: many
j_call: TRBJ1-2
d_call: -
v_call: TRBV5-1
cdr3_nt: TGCGCCAGCAGCATCGACTTCTATGGCTACACCTTC
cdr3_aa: CASSIDFYGYTF

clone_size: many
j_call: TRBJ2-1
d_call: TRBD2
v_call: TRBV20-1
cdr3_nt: TGCAGTGCTAGAGGGGACGGGACTAGCGGCTACAATGAGCAGTTCTTC
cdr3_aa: CSARGDGTSGYNEQFF

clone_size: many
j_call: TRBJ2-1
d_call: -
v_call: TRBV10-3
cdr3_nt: TGTGCCATCAGTGTCGCATTCTACAATGAGCAGTTCTTC
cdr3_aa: CAISVAFYNEQFF

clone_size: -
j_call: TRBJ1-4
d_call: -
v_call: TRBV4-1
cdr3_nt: TGCGCCAGCAGCCCAGGGAATATTGGTAGAAGTAATGAAAAACTGTTTTTT
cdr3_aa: CASSPGNIGRSNEKLFF

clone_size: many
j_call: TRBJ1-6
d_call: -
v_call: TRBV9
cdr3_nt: TGTGCCAGCAGCGTAGGAGGCAGGGAGTTGGTGGATTCACCCCTCCACTTT
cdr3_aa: CASSVGGRELVDSPLHF

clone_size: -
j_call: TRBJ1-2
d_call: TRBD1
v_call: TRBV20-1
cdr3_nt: TGCAGTGCTAGACACCAAGACAGGGGGTACTATGGCTACACCTTC
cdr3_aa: CSARHQDRGYYGYTF

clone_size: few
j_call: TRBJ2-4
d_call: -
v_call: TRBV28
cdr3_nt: TGTGCCACCAGACGACAGCCGTATTACATTCAGTACTTC
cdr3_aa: CATRRQPYYIQYF

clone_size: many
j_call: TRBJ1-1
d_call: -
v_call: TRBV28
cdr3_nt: TGTGCCAGCCGGGAGGGGGGGAACACTGAAGCTTTCTTT
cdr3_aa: CASREGGNTEAFF

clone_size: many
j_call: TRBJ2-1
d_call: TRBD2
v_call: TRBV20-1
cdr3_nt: TGCAGTGCTCAGTCGGGACTAGCGGGAGCGTACGGGGACAATGAGCAGTTCTTC
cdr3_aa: CSAQSGLAGAYGDNEQFF

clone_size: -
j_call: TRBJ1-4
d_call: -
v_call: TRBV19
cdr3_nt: TGTGCCAGTAGCACCCCGACCGGGCTGGCTGAAAAACTGTTTTTT
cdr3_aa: CASSTPTGLAEKLFF

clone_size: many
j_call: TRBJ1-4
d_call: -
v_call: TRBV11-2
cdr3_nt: TGTGCCAGCAGCTCAGACCGGGCGGGCAGACCAAATGAAAAACTGTTTTTT
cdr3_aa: CASSSDRAGRPNEKLFF

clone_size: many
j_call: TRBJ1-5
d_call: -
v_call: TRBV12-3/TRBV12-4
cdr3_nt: TGTGCCAGCAGTTACAGGGATCAGCCCCAGCATTTT
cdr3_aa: CASSYRDQPQHF

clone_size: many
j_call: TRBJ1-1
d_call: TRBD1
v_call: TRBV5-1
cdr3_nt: TGCGCCAGCAGCCTTGGCTGGACAGGGGAAGGCACTGAAGCTTTCTTT
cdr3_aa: CASSLGWTGEGTEAFF

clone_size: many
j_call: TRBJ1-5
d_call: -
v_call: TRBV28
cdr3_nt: TGTGCCAGCAGCCACCCCGTCCGGGGCCCTGGGAATCAGCCCCAGCATTTT
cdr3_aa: CASSHPVRGPGNQPQHF

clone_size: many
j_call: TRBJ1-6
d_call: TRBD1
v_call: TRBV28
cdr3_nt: TGTGCCAGCAGTTTAACAGGGGCAGGGTCACCCCTCCACTTT
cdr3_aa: CASSLTGAGSPLHF

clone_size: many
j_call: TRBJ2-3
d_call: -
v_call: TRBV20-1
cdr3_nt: TGCAGTGCTAGAGACGTCGGAGGGGATACGCAGTATTTT
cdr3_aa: CSARDVGGDTQYF

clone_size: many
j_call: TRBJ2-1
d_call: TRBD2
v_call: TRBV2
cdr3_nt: TGTGCCAGCAGTTGGTCGGGCGGGAGGGCCTACAATGAGCAGTTCTTC
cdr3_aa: CASSWSGGRAYNEQFF

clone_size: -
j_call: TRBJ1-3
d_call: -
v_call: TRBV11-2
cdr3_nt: TGTGCCAGCAACAAACACGGGGTCGGTTCTGGAAACACCATATATTTT
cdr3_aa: CASNKHGVGSGNTIYF

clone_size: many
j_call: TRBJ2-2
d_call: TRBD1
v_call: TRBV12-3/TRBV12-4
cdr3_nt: TGTGCCAGCAGTCTGCGACAGGGGAACACCGGGGAGCTGTTTTTT
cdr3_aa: CASSLRQGNTGELFF

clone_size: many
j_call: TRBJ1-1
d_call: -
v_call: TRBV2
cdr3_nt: TGTGCCAGCACTAGGAACCGACGGGACCTGGCTTTCTTT
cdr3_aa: CASTRNRRDLAFF

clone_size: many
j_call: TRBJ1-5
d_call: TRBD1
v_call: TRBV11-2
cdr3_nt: TGTGCCAGCAGCACCTCAGGGGGTCAGCCCCAGCATTTT
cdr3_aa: CASSTSGGQPQHF

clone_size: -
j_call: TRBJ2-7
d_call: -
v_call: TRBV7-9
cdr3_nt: TGTGCCAGCAACCCACCGGGGGCCGGCGAGCAGTACTTC
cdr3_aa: CASNPPGAGEQYF

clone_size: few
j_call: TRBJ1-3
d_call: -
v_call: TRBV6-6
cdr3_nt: TGTGCCAGCAGTTACTCCGGGGGCAGGGCAGGAAACACCATATATTTT
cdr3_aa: CASSYSGGRAGNTIYF

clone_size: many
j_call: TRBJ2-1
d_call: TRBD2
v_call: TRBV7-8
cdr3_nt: TGTGCCAGCAGCTTAGTAGGCGGGGGCAATGAGCAGTTCTTC
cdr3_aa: CASSLVGGGNEQFF

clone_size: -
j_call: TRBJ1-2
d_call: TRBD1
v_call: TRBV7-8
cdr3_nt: TGTGCCAGCAGCGGACAGGGGTTCGGCTATGGCTACACCTTC
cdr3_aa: CASSGQGFGYGYTF